A selection of T cell receptor beta chains follows, all from one sample in a study of lymphopenia after photon versus proton radiotherapy. Produced via immunoSEQ multiplex PCR; TCRdb's table is partial and in-frame only. The profile covers some 42,000 clones, with around four fifths appearing a single time and over 20% taken by the ten largest. The input for sequencing was peripheral blood, taken from a patient treated with proton-based radiotherapy. The receptors were gathered from a woman in her 70s with pancreatic cancer. Both conserved end residues are part of each CDR3. Fields, in order: clone size, D gene, V gene, J gene, CDR3 DNA, CDR3 protein. D genes are given only for firm matches. Rows give clone size only sometimes, using once, few, many, or a class for an expanded clone.

.,.,TRBV6-5,TRBJ1-1,TGTGCCAGCAGTCCCAGCGGGAGAGTGACTGAAGCTTTCTTT,CASSPSGRVTEAFF
.,TRBD2,TRBV27,TRBJ2-2,TGTGCCAGTGGTCTAGCGGGATGGACCGGGGAGCTGTTTTTT,CASGLAGWTGELFF
.,TRBD2,TRBV19,TRBJ2-3,TGTGCCAGTAGTTTCGGACTAGCGGGAGGACGGGGCCCCACAGATACGCAGTATTTT,CASSFGLAGGRGPTDTQYF
few,.,TRBV5-4,TRBJ1-5,TGTGCCAGCAGCTTGGACATGACGGGACCCCAGCATTTT,CASSLDMTGPQHF
.,.,TRBV6-5,TRBJ1-2,TGTGCCAGCAGCCGCCGGGTCCCAGGTCATGGCTACACCTTC,CASSRRVPGHGYTF
once,TRBD1,TRBV30,TRBJ1-5,TGTGCCTGGAGTTTAGGACAGGGTGTCTATAGCAATCAGCCCCAGCATTTT,CAWSLGQGVYSNQPQHF
.,TRBD1,TRBV4-3,TRBJ1-2,TGCGCCAGCAGCCATACGGACAGGGCATATGGCTACACCTTC,CASSHTDRAYGYTF
.,TRBD2,TRBV28,TRBJ2-1,TGTGCCACCAAAGGAGGGACTAGCGGGGACAATGAGCAGTTCTTC,CATKGGTSGDNEQFF
.,TRBD2,TRBV19,TRBJ2-7,TGTGCCAGTAGTAAGGCGGTAGGTAGCGGGAGCCTGTACGAGCAGTACTTC,CASSKAVGSGSLYEQYF
.,TRBD1,TRBV6-1,TRBJ1-4,TGTGCCAGCAGTGAATTGGACAGGGCTGCGAAACTGTTTTTT,CASSELDRAAKLFF
.,.,TRBV7-3,TRBJ2-2,TGTGCCAGCAACTTAGAGGGACCTAACACCGGGGAGCTGTTTTTT,CASNLEGPNTGELFF
.,TRBD1,TRBV27,TRBJ2-1,TGTGCCAGCAGTTCCTACAGGGGGACCTACAATGAGCAGTTCTTC,CASSSYRGTYNEQFF
.,.,TRBV28,TRBJ2-3,TGTGCCAGCAGTTTATTACAGGGTACGCAGTATTTT,CASSLLQGTQYF
once,.,TRBV9,TRBJ2-7,TGTGCCAGCAGCGTAGATGAAGCTGGCTCGTACTACGAGCAGTACTTC,CASSVDEAGSYYEQYF
few,TRBD1,TRBV6-5,TRBJ1-4,TGTGCCAGCAGCCCACCGGGACAGATGAATGAAAAACTGTTTTTT,CASSPPGQMNEKLFF
.,.,TRBV2,TRBJ1-2,TGTGCCAGCAGTGAGCCGGGGCTCTATGGCTACACCTTC,CASSEPGLYGYTF
.,.,TRBV27,TRBJ2-6,TGTGCCAGCAGTCTACCCTCACGGTCTGGGGCCAACGTCCTGACTTTC,CASSLPSRSGANVLTF
few,TRBD1,TRBV6-6,TRBJ2-7,TGTGCCAGCAGTCCAACACTGTGGACAGGGGACTACGAGCAGTACTTC,CASSPTLWTGDYEQYF
.,.,TRBV2,TRBJ1-5,TGTGCCAGCAGTGATTGGAGGGGAGGCAATCAGCCCCAGCATTTT,CASSDWRGGNQPQHF
once,.,TRBV6-6,TRBJ1-1,TGTGCCAGCAGTTACCCAGGGAACCTTATGAACACTGAAGCTTTCTTT,CASSYPGNLMNTEAFF
.,TRBD1,TRBV4-3,TRBJ2-7,TGCGCCAGCAGCCAAGAGACGGGACAGGGGGGGACCTACGAGCAGTACTTC,CASSQETGQGGTYEQYF
.,.,TRBV5-6,TRBJ2-2,TGTGCCAGCAGCTCCGCCTGGGGGCCGAACACCGGGGAGCTGTTTTTT,CASSSAWGPNTGELFF
.,.,TRBV27,TRBJ1-1,TGTGCCAGCAGTTTTTGGGGAAACACTGAAGCTTTCTTT,CASSFWGNTEAFF
.,.,TRBV25-1,TRBJ1-1,TGTGCCAGCATCGGACGGTTTGAAGCTTTCTTT,CASIGRFEAFF
.,TRBD2,TRBV28,TRBJ2-3,TGTGCCAGCAGTTTGTGGTTAGCGGGAGGCACAGATACGCAGTATTTT,CASSLWLAGGTDTQYF
few,TRBD1,TRBV5-4,TRBJ2-3,TGTGCCAGCAGCCTCAGGGGGGATACGCAGTATTTT,CASSLRGDTQYF
.,TRBD1,TRBV14,TRBJ2-1,TGTGCCAGCAGCCAAGGAACAGGGGGCGTTGAGCAGTTCTTC,CASSQGTGGVEQFF
.,.,TRBV7-9,TRBJ1-1,TGTGCCAGCAGCTACAATTCTTGGACTGAAGCTTTCTTT,CASSYNSWTEAFF
.,TRBD1,TRBV7-6,TRBJ2-7,TGTGCCAGCAGCCTACAGGGGGGCGAGCAGTACTTC,CASSLQGGEQYF
.,.,TRBV27,TRBJ1-4,TGTGCCAGTAGGCCCGGCACGGATGAAAAACTGTTTTTT,CASRPGTDEKLFF
few,.,TRBV5-1,TRBJ1-1,TGCGCCAGCAGCTTGGTCCCTGGGGTGGAGAACACTGAAGCTTTCTTT,CASSLVPGVENTEAFF
.,TRBD1,TRBV9,TRBJ2-5,TGTGCCAGCAGCGCCGAGGACAGGGGGCCTCGAGAGACCCAGTACTTC,CASSAEDRGPRETQYF
.,TRBD1,TRBV7-8,TRBJ1-4,TGTGCCAGCAGCTCGTGGGACAGGGGGGGTGAAAAACTGTTTTTT,CASSSWDRGGEKLFF
.,.,TRBV28,TRBJ2-1,TGTGCCAGCAGTCCCGGCCACAATGAGCAGTTCTTC,CASSPGHNEQFF
.,.,TRBV7-6,TRBJ2-1,TGTGCCAGCAGCTTAGCTGGGCAGAACCCCTACAATGAGCAGTTCTTC,CASSLAGQNPYNEQFF
few,TRBD2,TRBV6-5,TRBJ2-1,TGTGCCAGCATGGGGGGGACTAGGGGGAATGAGCAGTTCTTC,CASMGGTRGNEQFF
.,TRBD2,TRBV5-1,TRBJ2-3,TGCGCCAGCAGCTCCCTGGGGAGGGGATTAGGGAGCACAGATACGCAGTATTTT,CASSSLGRGLGSTDTQYF
.,TRBD2,TRBV7-3,TRBJ2-1,TGTGCCAGCAGCGCGACTAGCGGGCGGGACAATGAGCAGTTCTTC,CASSATSGRDNEQFF
few,.,TRBV12-5,TRBJ1-5,TGTGCTAGTGGTCTCCAATCCCGGGCCGCGAATCAGCCCCAGCATTTT,CASGLQSRAANQPQHF
.,TRBD2,TRBV7-8,TRBJ2-7,TGTGCCAGCAGCTTAAAAGCCGGGACTAGCGGGAGTCCCCACTACGAGCAGTACTTC,CASSLKAGTSGSPHYEQYF
.,TRBD2,TRBV7-9,TRBJ2-3,TGTGCCAGCAGCTTAGGGACCGGTAGCGGGAGGGCCAGAGATACGCAGTATTTT,CASSLGTGSGRARDTQYF
.,.,TRBV11-3,TRBJ1-4,TGTGCCAGCAGCTTAGGGGCGGAGGGGAATGAAAAACTGTTTTTT,CASSLGAEGNEKLFF
few,TRBD1,TRBV19,TRBJ1-5,TGTGCCAGTAGTGGGCCGGGACAGGGTTTGCAGCCCCAGCATTTT,CASSGPGQGLQPQHF
.,.,TRBV6-4,TRBJ2-2,TGTGCCAGCAAAATAGAGGGACAAAACACCGGGGAGCTGTTTTTT,CASKIEGQNTGELFF
.,.,TRBV7-9,TRBJ1-2,TGTGCCAGCAGCTTAGGCGCAGGTCCACTTGGCTACACCTTC,CASSLGAGPLGYTF
.,TRBD1,TRBV5-6,TRBJ1-2,TGTGCCAGCAGCTCGTGGACAGGGTACACCTTC,CASSSWTGYTF
once,.,TRBV18,TRBJ2-3,TGTGCCAGCTCCCAGTCACCTAGCACAGATACGCAGTATTTT,CASSQSPSTDTQYF
.,.,TRBV30,TRBJ1-1,TGTGCCTTAGGGCGGGGACAACGGAACACTGAAGCTTTCTTT,CALGRGQRNTEAFF
.,.,TRBV23-1,TRBJ2-7,TGCGCCAGCAGTCAATCGTTGACTGCCCGGAGCTACGAGCAGTACTTC,CASSQSLTARSYEQYF
.,TRBD1,TRBV2,TRBJ1-5,TGTGCCAGCAGTGAAGGACAGGGCTATAGCAATCAGCCCCAGCATTTT,CASSEGQGYSNQPQHF
.,.,TRBV6-1,TRBJ2-7,TGTGCCAGCAGTGTACCAGGGCTCTACGAGCAGTACTTC,CASSVPGLYEQYF
.,TRBD1,TRBV5-6,TRBJ1-2,TGTGCCAGCAGCTTGTTGGGACAGGGGACCTATGGCTACACCTTC,CASSLLGQGTYGYTF
.,.,TRBV19,TRBJ1-5,TGTGCCAGTAGCCCGATCGGGGGAATAAGCAATCAGCCCCAGCATTTT,CASSPIGGISNQPQHF
.,.,TRBV4-3,TRBJ2-7,TGCGCCAGCAGCCTCAGGGACGAGACTCCGGGCAACGAGCAGTACTTC,CASSLRDETPGNEQYF
once,.,TRBV6-6,TRBJ2-1,TGTGCCAGCAGACCCTACATTTCTGGGTACAATGAGCAGTTCTTC,CASRPYISGYNEQFF
once,.,TRBV4-3,TRBJ2-7,TGCGCCAGCAGCCAAGAAGGGAGAGACTACGAGCAGTACTTC,CASSQEGRDYEQYF
few,.,TRBV27,TRBJ2-3,TGTGCCAGCAGTCCCAACCGGGACAGCACAGATACGCAGTATTTT,CASSPNRDSTDTQYF
.,.,TRBV18,TRBJ2-2,TGTGCCAGCTCACCCCCCCAGGCCGGGGAGCTGTTTTTT,CASSPPQAGELFF
.,TRBD1,TRBV9,TRBJ1-6,TGTGCCAGCAGCCCGCCGGGACAGGGTTCGCCCCTCCACTTT,CASSPPGQGSPLHF